These 2 T cell receptor beta chains originate from one sample sequenced in a study of blood T cells in healthy people across ages (dated by TCRdb to between 2015 and 2016). Libraries came from 5' RACE. The reads were generated on an Illumina HiSeq 2500. A second PCR of roughly 7 to 12 cycles was performed with a sample-barcoded 5' primer and a J-beta primer mix. TCRdb reanalyzed the raw reads on its own, using fastp at Q25 for trimming and MiXCR for clone calling, and kept in-frame beta chains. Identical CDR3 protein sequences are pooled into one entry, listed with their most common genes and DNA. Recorded for this sample are some 900,000 distinct CDR3 sequences; around 48% of them occurred a single time. The top ten hold roughly an eighth of the sample. The source material was blood. These receptors were collected from a man aged 25-45 years in good health.

This clonotype was picked up a small number of times. The V gene is TRBV5-6, the J gene TRBJ2-7, with TRBD1 as a possible D gene (6 bases). The CDR3 totals 16 residues. V gave up 3 bases and J gave up 0 bases, with 16 bases separating them. Germline CDR1 SGHDT, CDR2 YYEEEE. The CDR3 loop is CASSSLGDRTSYEQYF. The CDR3 nucleotides read TGTGCCAGCAGCTCCTTAGGAGACAGGACCTCCTACGAGCAGTACTTC.

V usage is TRBV12-3 or TRBV12-4 and J usage is TRBJ2-1; possibly TRBD1 or TRBD2 for D (5 bases each). CDR3 size: 14 residues. With 1 base removed from V and 14 bases from J, the gap between germline ends came to 18 bases. The CDR3 reads CASSLDGTRGREFF. As DNA, the CDR3 is TGTGCCAGCAGTTTAGATGGGACGCGCGGAAGGGAGTTCTTC.